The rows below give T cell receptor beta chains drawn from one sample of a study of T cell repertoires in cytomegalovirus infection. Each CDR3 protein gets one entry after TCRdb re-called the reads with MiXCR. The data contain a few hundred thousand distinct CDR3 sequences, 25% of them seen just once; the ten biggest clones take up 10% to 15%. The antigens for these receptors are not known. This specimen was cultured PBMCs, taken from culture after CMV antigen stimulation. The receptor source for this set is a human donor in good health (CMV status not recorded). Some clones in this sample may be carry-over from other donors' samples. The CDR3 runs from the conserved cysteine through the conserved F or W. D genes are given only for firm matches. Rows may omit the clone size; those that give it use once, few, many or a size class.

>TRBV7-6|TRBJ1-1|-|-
TGTGCCAGCAGCTTCTCGACAGGTATAATGAACACTGAAGCTTTCTTT
CASSFSTGIMNTEAFF
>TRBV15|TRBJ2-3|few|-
TGTGCCACCAGCAGGACAGGAGTTGAGACTAGCACAGATACGCAGTATTTT
CATSRTGVETSTDTQYF
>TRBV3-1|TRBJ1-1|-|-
TGTGCCAGCAGCCAAAGTGGGACTGAAGCTTTCTTT
CASSQSGTEAFF
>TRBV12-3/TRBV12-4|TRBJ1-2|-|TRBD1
TGTGCCAGCAGTTTAGGGGCCAGGGGGAACTATGGCTACACCTTC
CASSLGARGNYGYTF
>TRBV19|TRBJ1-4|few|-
TGTGCCAGTAGTATAACGTCTAGGAAGGAAAAACTGTTTTTT
CASSITSRKEKLFF
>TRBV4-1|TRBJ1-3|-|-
TGCGCCAGCAGCCAATCATTGAGCTCTGGAAACACCATATATTTT
CASSQSLSSGNTIYF
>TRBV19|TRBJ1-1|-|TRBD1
TGTGCCAGTAGTACCAGACAGGGGGCGCGCACTGAAGCTTTCTTT
CASSTRQGARTEAFF
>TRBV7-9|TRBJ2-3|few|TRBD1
TGTGCCAGCAGCTTAGCGGGACAGAGCACAGATACGCAGTATTTT
CASSLAGQSTDTQYF
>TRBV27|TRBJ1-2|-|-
TGTGCCAGCGGAGACCCGGGGGACTATGGCTACACCTTC
CASGDPGDYGYTF
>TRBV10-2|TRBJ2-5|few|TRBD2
TGCGCCAACCTAAAACCAGAGACTAGCGCAGAGACCCAGTACTTC
CANLKPETSAETQYF